The sequence of this T cell receptor (beta chain) was determined in a study of technical replicates of blood from a few donors. Sequenced by immunoSEQ multiplex PCR; TCRdb stores in-frame clones only, minus some. The sample has 66,000 or so clones, about 97% seen once. The CDR3 has 14 residues. Trimming removed 5 bases from V and 3 bases from J; junction bases left unmatched: 7. Per the germline V gene, CDR1 is SGHTA and CDR2 is FQGTGA. The sequenced sample was T cells isolated from PBMCs. This TCR came from a human donor in good health. The chain has TRBV7-3 and TRBJ2-7; TRBD1 agrees at 7 bases. The CDR3: CASSLGQGDYEQYF. The CDR3 DNA is TGTGCCAGCAGCCTAGGCCAGGGGGACTACGAGCAGTACTTC. The full variable domain, in which reference TRBV7-3 and TRBJ2-7 provide the parts outside the CDR3, is GAGVSQTPSNKVTEKGKYVELRCDPISGHTALYWYRQSLGQGPEFLIYFQGTGAADDSGLPNDRFFAVRPEGSVSTLKIQRTERGDSAVYLCASSLGQGDYEQYFGPGTRLTVT.